These T cell receptor beta chains were read from a single sample in a study of cytomegalovirus exposure and HLA in healthy donors. TCRdb's table, derived via immunoSEQ multiplex PCR, lists solely in-frame clones and lacks some. This table holds approximately 220,000 clones, over 65% found once. The source material was PBMCs. The origin of the receptors is a middle-aged man in good health and CMV-seronegative. Both conserved end residues are part of each CDR3. A D gene is named only where the DNA matches it firmly. Size is stated for part of the rows, as once, few or many counts, or as a class when the clone is expanded.

>TRBV10-3|NA|TRBJ2-2|TRBD2
CAIRGSGGEHTGELFF
TGTGCCATCAGGGGTAGCGGGGGGGAACACACCGGGGAGCTGTTTTTT
>TRBV6-4|few|TRBJ2-2|NA
CASSGGDETGELFF
TGTGCCAGCAGTGGGGGGGACGAGACCGGGGAGCTGTTTTTT
>TRBV7-9|NA|TRBJ2-1|TRBD2
CASSLVRGGPGLGPNEQFF
TGTGCCAGCAGCTTAGTTAGGGGGGGACCGGGACTAGGGCCCAATGAGCAGTTCTTC
>TRBV5-4|few|TRBJ2-6|NA
CASSMAGHLSGANVLTF
TGTGCCAGCAGCATGGCCGGACATCTCTCTGGGGCCAACGTCCTGACTTTC
>TRBV27|NA|TRBJ2-7|NA
CASSPGGPYEQYF
TGTGCCAGCAGTCCCGGGGGGCCCTACGAGCAGTACTTC
>TRBV29-1|NA|TRBJ1-1|TRBD1
CSVAGTAEAFF
TGCAGCGTAGCCGGGACAGCAGAAGCTTTCTTT
>TRBV7-9|NA|TRBJ1-3|TRBD1
CASSLAHRGGNTIYF
TGTGCCAGCAGCTTAGCGCACAGGGGTGGAAACACCATATATTTT
>TRBV19|NA|TRBJ2-1|NA
CASSIYAYGSYNEQFF
TGTGCCAGTAGTATATATGCGTATGGCTCCTACAATGAGCAGTTCTTC
>TRBV5-5|NA|TRBJ1-1|NA
CASSLEGQYTEAFF
TGTGCCAGCAGCTTGGAAGGACAGTACACTGAAGCTTTCTTT
>TRBV12-5|NA|TRBJ2-1|NA
CASGLPGDNEQFF
TGTGCTAGTGGTTTGCCGGGGGATAATGAGCAGTTCTTC
>TRBV5-1|NA|TRBJ2-7|TRBD2
CASSLGAGGSYEQYF
TGCGCCAGCAGCTTGGGTGCGGGGGGCTCATACGAGCAGTACTTC
>TRBV9|NA|TRBJ1-1|NA
CASSPIGGGGTEAFF
TGTGCCAGCAGCCCTATTGGCGGGGGGGGCACTGAAGCTTTCTTT
>TRBV28|NA|TRBJ2-5|NA
CAIETGTETQYF
TGTGCCATCGAGACAGGCACGGAGACCCAGTACTTC
>TRBV6-6|NA|TRBJ1-5|NA
CASSLGRGNNQPQHF
TGTGCCAGCAGCCTCGGGAGGGGGAACAATCAGCCCCAGCATTTT
>TRBV7-2|NA|TRBJ1-2|NA
CASSFSGQANYGYTF
TGTGCCAGCAGCTTCTCAGGCCAAGCTAACTATGGCTACACCTTC
>TRBV7-9|NA|TRBJ2-3|TRBD2
CASSLARGLGDTQYF
TGTGCCAGCAGCTTAGCGCGGGGGTTGGGAGATACGCAGTATTTT
>TRBV25-1|few|TRBJ1-4|NA
CASSDERRATNEKLFF
TGTGCCAGCAGTGATGAACGTCGCGCAACTAATGAAAAACTGTTTTTT
>TRBV10-3|NA|TRBJ1-1|NA
CAISDPGAEAFF
TGTGCCATCAGTGACCCAGGCGCTGAAGCTTTCTTT
>TRBV7-2|NA|TRBJ2-7|NA
CASSLSRPGPLGSLYEQYF
TGTGCCAGCAGCTTAAGCAGGCCAGGTCCTCTTGGAAGCCTCTACGAGCAGTACTTC
>TRBV5-1|NA|TRBJ2-3|NA
CASTSGRGASSTDTQYF
TGCGCCAGCACCTCTGGCCGGGGGGCCTCTAGCACAGATACGCAGTATTTT
>TRBV19|NA|TRBJ2-4|TRBD2
CASSKTSGGANIQYF
TGTGCCAGTAGCAAGACTAGCGGGGGGGCCAACATTCAGTACTTC
>TRBV19|NA|TRBJ2-7|NA
CASSIMQGHEQYF
TGTGCCAGTAGTATTATGCAGGGCCACGAGCAGTACTTC
>TRBV7-3|NA|TRBJ2-5|NA
CASSLNSVETQYF
TGTGCCAGCAGCTTAAATTCTGTTGAGACCCAGTACTTC
>TRBV7-9|NA|TRBJ2-1|NA
CASSLSRYNEQFF
TGTGCCAGCAGCTTAAGCCGATACAATGAGCAGTTCTTC
>TRBV9|NA|TRBJ1-2|NA
CASSVGGAPDYGYTF
TGTGCCAGCAGCGTAGGAGGCGCCCCCGACTATGGCTACACCTTC
>TRBV27|NA|TRBJ2-3|TRBD1
CASSARTGGDSTDTQYF
TGTGCCAGCAGTGCCCGGACAGGGGGCGATAGCACAGATACGCAGTATTTT
>TRBV2|NA|TRBJ1-1|NA
CASSDRSNTEAFF
TGTGCCAGCAGTGACCGGAGTAACACTGAAGCTTTCTTT
>TRBV7-9|NA|TRBJ1-2|TRBD1
CASSPPTGANYGYTF
TGTGCCAGCAGCCCCCCGACAGGGGCTAACTATGGCTACACCTTC
>TRBV4-2|NA|TRBJ1-2|NA
CASSPRKGDTLRPLNYGYTF
TGTGCCAGCAGCCCTCGGAAAGGGGACACTCTTCGTCCGCTCAACTATGGCTACACCTTC
>TRBV9|NA|TRBJ2-5|NA
CASSPVGTRSQETQYF
TGTGCCAGCAGCCCGGTCGGGACACGAAGCCAAGAGACCCAGTACTTC
>TRBV2|NA|TRBJ2-2|TRBD2
CASSKTLASGTHTGELFF
TGTGCCAGCAGTAAAACTTTGGCTAGCGGGACTCACACCGGGGAGCTGTTTTTT
>TRBV7-2|NA|TRBJ2-5|NA
CASSLGGPTTQETQYF
TGTGCCAGCAGCTTAGGGGGCCCAACAACACAAGAGACCCAGTACTTC
>TRBV7-3|NA|TRBJ2-3|NA
CASSLTYSPLTPGPRGTDTQYF
TGTGCCAGCAGCTTAACCTATTCCCCTCTGACTCCGGGCCCAAGGGGGACAGATACGCAGTATTTT
>TRBV4-1|NA|TRBJ2-1|NA
CASSQVSDSSYNEQFF
TGCGCCAGCAGCCAAGTTTCGGACAGCTCCTACAATGAGCAGTTCTTC
>TRBV28|NA|TRBJ2-7|TRBD1
CASSGRDREPYEQYF
TGTGCCAGCAGTGGCCGGGACAGGGAACCATACGAGCAGTACTTC
>TRBV14|NA|TRBJ2-2|NA
CASSQGDISTGELFF
TGTGCCAGCAGCCAAGGAGACATCAGCACCGGGGAGCTGTTTTTT
>TRBV25-1|NA|TRBJ1-5|NA
CASSQTGSNQPQHF
TGTGCCAGCAGTCAGACAGGCAGCAATCAGCCCCAGCATTTT
>TRBV18|once|TRBJ2-2|NA
CASSEASTGELFF
TGTGCCAGCTCAGAGGCCAGCACCGGGGAGCTGTTTTTT
>TRBV7-9|NA|TRBJ2-3|NA
CASSSPRAGATDTQYF
TGTGCCAGCAGCTCCCCTAGGGCGGGGGCTACAGATACGCAGTATTTT
>TRBV5-6|NA|TRBJ2-1|NA
CASSLLAYNEQFF
TGTGCCAGCAGCCTCCTAGCCTACAATGAGCAGTTCTTC
>TRBV5-1|NA|TRBJ2-1|TRBD2
CASSVSGRSSYNEQFF
TGCGCCAGCAGCGTCAGCGGGAGAAGCTCCTACAATGAGCAGTTCTTC
>TRBV7-2|NA|TRBJ2-1|NA
CASSLDRGFYNEQFF
TGTGCCAGCAGCTTAGATAGGGGCTTTTACAATGAGCAGTTCTTC
>TRBV7-8|NA|TRBJ1-1|TRBD1
CASSLGQTNTEAFF
TGTGCCAGCAGCTTGGGACAGACGAACACTGAAGCTTTCTTT
>TRBV6-1|once|TRBJ2-5|TRBD1
CASMLQGAQETQYF
TGTGCCAGCATGCTACAGGGGGCTCAAGAGACCCAGTACTTC
>TRBV7-9|NA|TRBJ1-2|NA
CASSTNTGGGYTF
TGTGCCAGCAGCACAAATACGGGAGGAGGCTACACCTTC
>TRBV2|few|TRBJ1-1|NA
CASSRHRGNTEAFF
TGTGCCAGCAGCAGACATCGGGGGAACACTGAAGCTTTCTTT
>TRBV28|NA|TRBJ2-7|TRBD2
CASSSGRGVEQYF
TGTGCCAGCAGTAGCGGGAGAGGCGTCGAGCAGTACTTC
>TRBV27|NA|TRBJ1-1|NA
CASSLSGRGEAFF
TGTGCCAGCAGTTTATCCGGCAGGGGTGAAGCTTTCTTT
>TRBV2|NA|TRBJ2-7|TRBD2
CASSDGAGGYNEQYF
TGTGCCAGCAGTGACGGAGCGGGAGGTTATAACGAGCAGTACTTC
>TRBV19|NA|TRBJ2-3|NA
CASQPRRTRGYF
TGTGCCAGTCAACCTCGACGGACTCGGGGGTATTTT
>TRBV27|NA|TRBJ2-1|TRBD2
CAGSSGRAIEQFF
TGTGCCGGCAGTAGCGGGAGGGCCATTGAGCAGTTCTTC
>TRBV27|NA|TRBJ2-5|TRBD2
CASHSWLAGVETQYF
TGTGCCAGTCACTCCTGGCTAGCGGGGGTCGAGACCCAGTACTTC